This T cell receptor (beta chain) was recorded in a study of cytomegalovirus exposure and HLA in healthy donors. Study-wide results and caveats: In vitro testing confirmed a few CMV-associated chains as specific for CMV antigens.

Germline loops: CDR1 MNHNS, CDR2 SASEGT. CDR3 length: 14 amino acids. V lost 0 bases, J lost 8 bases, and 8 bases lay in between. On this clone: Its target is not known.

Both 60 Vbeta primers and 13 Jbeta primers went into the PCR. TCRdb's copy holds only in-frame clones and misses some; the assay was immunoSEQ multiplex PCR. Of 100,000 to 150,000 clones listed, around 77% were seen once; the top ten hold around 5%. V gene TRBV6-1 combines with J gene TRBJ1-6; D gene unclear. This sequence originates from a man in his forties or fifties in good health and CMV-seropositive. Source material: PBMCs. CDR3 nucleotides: TGTGCCAGCAGTGAAGCCCCGCGATATTCACCCCTCCACTTT. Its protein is CASSEAPRYSPLHF.